These 16 T cell receptor beta chains share one sample of origin, sequenced in a study of blood T cells in healthy people across ages. The authors ran a second PCR of 7 to 11 cycles using a sample-barcoded 5' primer and a J-beta primer mix. TCRdb reanalysed the 5' RACE reads using MiXCR and keeps one entry per CDR3 protein. The sample consists of 800,000 or so distinct CDR3 sequences, 46% of them appearing once. The sequenced material came from blood. These receptor sequences come from a man older than 75 in good health.

V is TRBV12-3 or TRBV12-4 and J is TRBJ2-1, with 7 bases aligning to TRBD2. The CDR3 has 16 residues. With V trimmed by 8 bases and J by 7 bases, 17 bases remained unmatched. CDR3: CASSPSGGGPRNEQFF. CDR3 DNA: TGTGCCAGCTCCCCTTCGGGGGGAGGGCCGAGGAATGAGCAGTTCTTC.

The V gene is TRBV11-2, the J gene TRBJ2-3, with a weak D call TRBD1 (6 bases). The CDR3 is made up of 14 amino acids. Trimming removed 5 bases from V and 4 bases from J, with 13 bases in between. Germline V CDR1 and CDR2: SGHAT, FQNNGV. The CDR3 DNA is TGTGCCAGCAGCACCCGGACAGTCGCAGATACGCAGTATTTT. Translation gives CASSTRTVADTQYF.

This clonotype was detected a few times. The genes are TRBV12-3 or TRBV12-4 and TRBJ1-1, with D hard to call. This CDR3 region has 12 residues. Trimming stripped 8 bases from V and 1 base from J, with 8 bases between. CDR3 nucleotide sequence: TGTGCCAGCGGAGACACGAACACTGAAGCTTTCTTT. Translating gives CASGDTNTEAFF.

Concerning this clonotype itself: A much larger clone differs from this one at a single base, so this may be a read error. The chain has TRBV7-9 and TRBJ1-2; 8 bases match TRBD1. The V gene end was trimmed by 4 bases and the J gene end by 3 bases; junction bases not matched to a gene: 4. This CDR3 contains 14 residues. From germline, CDR1 is SEHNR and CDR2 FQNEAQ (reference sequence). The CDR3: CASSSGQGDYGYTF. The CDR3 DNA sequence: TGTGCCAGCAGCTCCGGACAGGGTGACTATGGCTACACCTTC.

This clonotype was counted between two and nine times. The CDR3 protein is CASSLQGTANTGELFF. The CDR3 coding sequence is TGCGCCAGCAGCTTACAGGGGACCGCGAACACCGGGGAGCTGTTTTTT. The genes are TRBV5-1 and TRBJ2-2, with TRBD1 matching 7 bases. Losses at the gene ends were 2 bases for V and 0 bases for J; bases not matched to a gene: 4. Germline V gene sequence: CDR1 SGHRS, CDR2 YFSETQ. This CDR3 is built from 16 residues.

This chain connects TRBV7-8 to TRBJ2-5; TRBD1 matches 8 bases. The V gene's germline CDR1 is SGHVS and CDR2 FQNEAQ. V gave up 5 bases and J gave up 3 bases; unmatched junction bases: 26. This CDR3 has 21 residues. In DNA, the CDR3 is TGTGCCAGCAGCCGATATCCAGGGGGCGTTTGGGAACCCAAAACGAAAGAGACCCAGTACTTC. It codes for CASSRYPGGVWEPKTKETQYF.

This clonotype was picked up a small number of times. V and J are TRBV7-2 and TRBJ2-1; TRBD2 is a possible D gene (5 bases). V lost 5 bases, J lost 0 bases, and 17 bases lay in between. The CDR3 is made up of 17 amino acids. Germline CDR1 SGHTA, CDR2 FQGNSA. CDR3 residues: CASSRREGVPSYNEQFF. The CDR3, as DNA: TGTGCCAGCAGCCGACGTGAGGGTGTCCCCTCCTACAATGAGCAGTTCTTC. Together with reference TRBV7-2 and TRBJ2-1, the CDR3 gives the full variable domain: GAGVSQSPSNKVTEKGKDVELRCDPISGHTALYWYRQSLGQGLEFLIYFQGNSAPDKSGLPSDRFSAERTGGSVSTLTIQRTQQEDSAVYLCASSRREGVPSYNEQFFGPGTRLTVL.

The chain recombines TRBV4-3 with TRBJ1-1, with TRBD1 as a possible D gene (5 bases). The CDR3 totals 13 residues. V lost 1 base and J 8 bases, leaving 11 bases between the germline ends. Germline V gene lookup returns CDR1 LGHNA and CDR2 YSLEER. The CDR3 DNA follows: TGCGCCAGCAGCCAAGGGGACGACGGGGAAGCTTTCTTT. It translates to CASSQGDDGEAFF.

This clonotype has a handful of counts. The chain recombines TRBV5-1 with TRBJ2-7, with 8 nucleotides matching TRBD1. In germline, CDR1 is SGHRS, CDR2 YFSETQ. V gave up 6 bases and J gave up 4 bases; unmatched junction bases: 9. The CDR3 is 14 amino acids. This chain's CDR3 is CASTPGTGLYEQYF. The CDR3 DNA sequence: TGCGCCAGCACCCCCGGGACAGGACTATACGAGCAGTACTTC.

Only a few counts were recorded for this clonotype. A much larger clone is a single base away; this may be a read error. The genes are TRBV5-1 and TRBJ2-7; 11 nucleotides match TRBD2. Germline CDR1 is SGHRS and CDR2 is YFSETQ. The CDR3 is made up of 16 amino acids. Trimming cost V 3 bases and J 2 bases; bases outside gene matches: 7. Here the CDR3 DNA reads TGCGCCAGCAGCTCCAAACTAGCGGGAGATACCTACGAGCAGTACTTC. Translated, it gives CASSSKLAGDTYEQYF. The full variable domain, with the rest looked up from reference TRBV5-1 and TRBJ2-7, is KAGVTQTPRYLIKTRGQQVTLSCSPISGHRSVSWYQQTPGQGLQFLFEYFSETQRNKGNFPGRFSGRQFSNSRSEMNVSTLELGDSALYLCASSSKLAGDTYEQYFGPGTRLTVT.

The chain uses TRBV12-3 or TRBV12-4 and TRBJ2-1; no firm D call. The CDR3 is made up of 15 amino acids. The V gene lost 1 base and the J gene lost 4 bases, with 11 bases spanning the gap. CDR3 in amino acids: CASSLVSRLYNEQFF. Here the CDR3 DNA reads TGTGCCAGCAGTTTAGTTAGCAGACTTTACAATGAGCAGTTCTTC.

The sample holds a few counts of this clonotype. The rearrangement joins TRBV5-1 to TRBJ2-7; 7 bases fit TRBD1. V lost 0 bases to trimming and J lost 2 bases; unmatched junction nucleotides: 2. The CDR3 has 14 amino acids. Germline V gives CDR1 SGHRS, CDR2 YFSETQ. CDR3 DNA sequence: TGCGCCAGCAGCTTGGACACAGGGGCCTACGAGCAGTACTTC. This sequence encodes CASSLDTGAYEQYF.

The chain is built from TRBV20-1 and TRBJ2-7; 13 bases are a match to TRBD2. This CDR3 comprises 18 residues. CDR1 DFQATT and CDR2 SNEGSKA come from the germline V gene (reference sequence). Trimming at V came to 5 bases and at J to 3 bases, leaving 16 bases not matched to a gene. The CDR3 DNA sequence: TGCAGTGCTTCCCCTCCCGGTCGGACTAGCGGGAGTGACTACGAGCAGTACTTC. Translated: CSASPPGRTSGSDYEQYF.

This clonotype was seen more than once but under ten times. V is TRBV12-3 or TRBV12-4 and J is TRBJ2-2; possibly TRBD1 for D (5 bases). CDR3 length equals 15 residues. The ends were cut back, 3 bases at V and 5 bases at J, with 13 bases in the middle. Here the CDR3 reads CASSFGQGQTGELFF. CDR3 nucleotides: TGTGCCAGCAGTTTTGGGCAGGGTCAGACCGGGGAGCTGTTTTTT.

The chain joins TRBV5-1 to TRBJ2-5; 8 nucleotides line up with TRBD1. With the DNA end fitting TRBJ2-7 better, the J assignment may be wrong. The CDR3 runs to 16 residues. Germline CDR1 and CDR2: SGHRS and YFSETQ. The CDR3 sequence is CASSLTPQGESYEQYF. CDR3 DNA sequence: TGCGCCAGCAGCCTTACCCCACAGGGGGAAAGCTACGAGCAGTACTTC.

V and J are TRBV9 and TRBJ2-5; the match to TRBD1 covers 7 bases. Gene TRBJ2-7 matches the end of the DNA better, so the J call may be wrong. This CDR3 has 14 amino acids. CDR1 and CDR2 from the germline V gene are SGDLS and YYNGEE. The CDR3 region has the DNA TGTGCCAGCAGCACAGGGGCCGCCTCATACGAGCAGTACTTC. It yields the protein CASSTGAASYEQYF.